This T cell receptor beta chain appears in the sequencing data of a study of cytomegalovirus exposure and HLA in healthy donors. Whole-study findings and limits: According to the study, roughly 160 TCR beta chains were cytomegalovirus-associated.

Details on this clone: Its target is not known. The same CDR3 arises from other DNA sequences in this sample as well.

Generated by immunoSEQ multiplex PCR, the TCRdb table keeps only in-frame clones and is missing some. Altogether 50,000 to 65,000 clones are present, 95% to 97% being singletons, with the ten largest covering more than 0.9%. Sequenced sample: PBMCs. This TCR was sampled from a woman aged 18-35 years in good health and CMV-seronegative.

DNA of the CDR3: TGTGCCAGCAGCCCCCCGACAGGGCCCTCCTACGAGCAGTACTTC. Translating gives CASSPPTGPSYEQYF. The chain employs TRBV5-6 and TRBJ2-7, with 7 bases fitting TRBD1. This CDR3 region has 15 residues. V lost 4 bases, J lost 0 bases, and 7 bases stayed unmatched. Germline loops: CDR1 SGHDT, CDR2 YYEEEE.